The present TCR beta chain was sequenced within a study of CD8 T cells in ankylosing spondylitis. Study results and limitations: In peripheral blood, disease-linked CD8+ clones occurred at relatively low frequencies. About 8 highly homologous variants made up a TCR beta motif, and this motif appeared characteristic of ankylosing spondylitis blood. Significant enrichment of disease-linked clones was reported in matched ankylosing spondylitis synovial fluid.

TCR beta libraries were made by quantitative 5'-RACE with molecular barcodes. TCRdb independently ran MiXCR on the 5' RACE reads; one entry per CDR3 protein. The sample has 200,000 to 300,000 distinct CDR3 sequences, around 7.8% seen once. This clonotype showed up many times. Its target is unknown. The CDR3 runs to 13 residues. Germline CDR1 is SGHRS and CDR2 is YFSETQ. Trimming shortened V by 5 bases and J by 2 bases, and 10 bases separated the two germline ends. V and J are TRBV5-1 and TRBJ1-1; D is ambiguous. This clonotype originated in a male donor with ankylosing spondylitis or in good health (not recorded which). Sample: blood, either unsorted or a sorted T cell fraction (not recorded which). CDR3 protein: CASRPNINTEAFF. Written as DNA, the CDR3 is TGCGCCAGCAGGCCCAACATAAACACTGAAGCTTTCTTT.